This passage covers 23 T cell receptor beta chains from one sample sequenced in a study of blood T cell repertoires in COVID-19. This table comes from immunoSEQ multiplex PCR, and its TCRdb copy is limited to in-frame clones, with some not included. The sample shows approximately 190,000 clones, roughly nine tenths of them seen only once. Material: PBMCs or T cells enriched from blood (not recorded which). The origin of the receptors is a woman between 40 and 50 years old in a cohort exposed to, infected with or recovered from COVID-19 (not recorded which).

V is TRBV6-2 or TRBV6-3 and J is TRBJ1-1; the D gene is possibly TRBD1 (5 bases). Trimming removed 2 bases from V and 1 base from J, with 14 bases in between. CDR3 length: 16 residues. Per the germline V gene, CDR1 is MNHEY and CDR2 is SVGEGT. DNA of the CDR3: TGTGCCAGCAGTTACGAGATCGGGGGAAAGAACACTGAAGCTTTCTTT. It codes for CASSYEIGGKNTEAFF.

The genes are TRBV5-5 and TRBJ1-1; D ambiguous. The ends were cut back, 1 base at V and 0 bases at J, with 10 bases in the middle. The CDR3 is 15 residues long. Germline V lookup: CDR1 SGHKS, CDR2 YYEKEE (reference sequence). In nucleotides, the CDR3 is TGTGCCAGCAGCTTGTCCCCAGGTATGAACACTGAAGCTTTCTTT. This gives the protein CASSLSPGMNTEAFF.

The gene calls are TRBV20-1 and TRBJ1-5; perhaps TRBD1 as D (5 bases). The V end lost 3 bases, the J end lost 10 bases, and 19 bases lay between the germline ends. This CDR3 comprises 14 residues. Germline V gene sequence: CDR1 DFQATT, CDR2 SNEGSKA (reference sequence). This CDR3 is CSASTGGAISPQHF. For the CDR3, the DNA is TGCAGTGCTAGTACCGGGGGAGCAATCAGCCCCCAGCATTTT.

This chain joins TRBV7-8 and TRBJ2-1, with 10 bases identical to TRBD2. Germline CDR1 SGHVS, CDR2 FQNEAQ. The CDR3 contains 17 residues. V was clipped by 0 bases and J by 7 bases; unmatched bases: 9. CDR3 protein: CASSLAWSGRAANEQFF. In nucleotides, the CDR3 is TGTGCCAGCAGCTTAGCGTGGAGCGGGAGGGCCGCTAATGAGCAGTTCTTC.

V and J are TRBV14 and TRBJ2-7; no definite D call. CDR1 SGHDN and CDR2 FVKESK come from the germline V gene. The V and J ends lost 1 base and 0 bases respectively, with 4 bases between them. This CDR3 contains 13 residues. CDR3 coding DNA: TGTGCCAGCAGCCAAGCCCACTCCTACGAGCAGTACTTC. Amino acid sequence: CASSQAHSYEQYF.

A single count supports this clone. V gene TRBV5-4 combines with J gene TRBJ2-3; 10 nucleotides agree with TRBD2. Trimming cost V 2 bases and J 3 bases; bases outside gene matches: 3. The CDR3 runs 15 residues. Per the germline V gene, CDR1 is SGHNT and CDR2 is YYREEE (reference sequence). This chain's CDR3 is CASSFISGGTDTQYF. CDR3 nucleotide sequence: TGTGCCAGCAGCTTTATTAGCGGGGGGACAGATACGCAGTATTTT.

The J gene is TRBJ1-1, the V gene TRBV6-5; no clear D. V was clipped by 6 bases and J by 4 bases, with 18 bases between them. Germline-derived CDR1 and CDR2 are MNHEY and SVGAGI. CDR3 size: 15 residues. The CDR3 DNA reads TGTGCCAGCAGGGCGTTCCGGGCGGGTAGCACTGAAGCTTTCTTT. Translation gives CASRAFRAGSTEAFF.

The rearrangement links TRBV11-3 to TRBJ2-1; D is possibly TRBD2 (5 bases). V was cut by 2 bases and J by 2 bases, with 10 bases left in between. Germline CDR1 reads SGHNT; CDR2 reads YENEEA. CDR3 size: 15 residues. The chain's CDR3 is CASSLISGPYNEQFF. For the CDR3, the DNA is TGTGCCAGCAGCTTAATAAGCGGTCCCTACAATGAGCAGTTCTTC.

The chain recombines TRBV2 with TRBJ1-5; D call uncertain. Between the trimmed V and J ends, which lost 5 bases and 5 bases, there was a span of 10 bases. The CDR3 sequence is 13 residues long. Per the germline V gene, CDR1 is SNHLY and CDR2 is FYNNEI. In DNA, the CDR3 is TGTGCCAGCAGTTATGAGGTGGATCAGCCCCAGCATTTT. Translating gives CASSYEVDQPQHF. Using reference TRBV2 and TRBJ1-5 for the parts outside the CDR3, the full variable domain is EPEVTQTPSHQVTQMGQEVILRCVPISNHLYFYWYRQILGQKVEFLVSFYNNEISEKSEIFDDQFSVERPDGSNFTLKIRSTKLEDSAMYFCASSYEVDQPQHFGDGTRLSIL.

The chain combines TRBV5-1 with TRBJ2-5; a possible D gene is TRBD2 (5 bases). The CDR3 runs to 13 residues. The germline V gene encodes CDR1 SGHRS and CDR2 YFSETQ. The ends were cut back, 6 bases at V and 3 bases at J, with 12 bases in the middle. Here the CDR3 reads CASTLGAEETQYF. CDR3 nucleotide sequence: TGCGCCAGCACCCTCGGAGCGGAAGAGACCCAGTACTTC.

The rearrangement joins TRBV4-1 to TRBJ1-2; D not certain. The CDR3 contains 17 residues. Germline CDR1 MGHRA, CDR2 YSYEKL. V was trimmed by 6 bases and J by 9 bases, leaving 29 bases between them. CDR3 protein: CASSFSEGPGRWRSYTF. The CDR3 coding sequence is TGCGCCAGCAGTTTCAGTGAGGGCCCGGGTCGGTGGCGTAGCTACACCTTC.

The chain combines TRBV19 with TRBJ2-2; 8 bases are shared with TRBD1. From germline, CDR1 is LNHDA and CDR2 SQIVND (reference sequence). The CDR3 has 16 residues. With V trimmed by 5 bases and J by 0 bases, 5 bases remained unmatched. CDR3 in amino acids: CASSPWTGTNTGELFF. The DNA for the CDR3 is TGTGCCAGTAGTCCCTGGACAGGGACGAACACCGGGGAGCTGTTTTTT. Full variable domain (rest looked up from reference TRBV19 and TRBJ2-2): DGGITQSPKYLFRKEGQNVTLSCEQNLNHDAMYWYRQDPGQGLRLIYYSQIVNDFQKGDIAEGYSVSREKKESFPLTVTSAQKNPTAFYLCASSPWTGTNTGELFFGEGSRLTVL.

The chain carries TRBV7-8 and TRBJ1-2, with a tentative D call TRBD1 (5 bases). V gave up 3 bases and J gave up 2 bases, with 19 bases separating them. Germline V gives CDR1 SGHVS, CDR2 FQNEAQ. The length of the CDR3 is 17 residues. Here the CDR3 DNA reads TGTGCCAGCAGCTTGGCATCGGCAGTACGGGGGAACTATGGCTACACCTTC. It translates to CASSLASAVRGNYGYTF.

J is TRBJ1-4 and V is TRBV18; 7 nucleotides align to TRBD1. CDR3 length equals 18 residues. Germline CDR1 is KGHSH and CDR2 is LQKENI. V shed 0 bases and J 8 bases; nucleotides not matched to a gene: 15. Here the CDR3 reads CASSPPVGRGTVWEKLFF. CDR3 bases: TGTGCCAGCTCACCACCGGTTGGCAGGGGGACAGTCTGGGAAAAACTGTTTTTT.

The rearrangement links TRBV9 to TRBJ2-5; D is unclear. CDR1 and CDR2 (germline): SGDLS, YYNGEE. V was shortened by 0 bases and J by 2 bases, with 11 bases between the two germline ends. The CDR3 loop spans 15 amino acids. This chain's CDR3 is CASSVGPARQETQYF. DNA for the CDR3: TGTGCCAGCAGCGTAGGCCCCGCACGGCAAGAGACCCAGTACTTC. The full variable domain, in which reference TRBV9 and TRBJ2-5 provide the parts outside the CDR3, is DSGVTQTPKHLITATGQRVTLRCSPRSGDLSVYWYQQSLDQGLQFLIQYYNGEERAKGNILERFSAQQFPDLHSELNLSSLELGDSALYFCASSVGPARQETQYFGPGTRLLVL.

The chain has TRBV6-1 and TRBJ1-2; the D is unclear. V was pared by 1 base and J by 7 bases, with 10 bases between. Germline-derived CDR1 and CDR2 are MNHNS and SASEGT. This CDR3 has 13 amino acids. CDR3 loop: CASSEEEGSGYTF. The CDR3 nucleotides are TGTGCCAGCAGTGAAGAAGAAGGGAGTGGCTACACCTTC.

V usage is TRBV12-5 and J usage is TRBJ1-1, with TRBD1 matching over 7 bases. This CDR3 region has 17 residues. The trim removed 7 bases at V and 1 base at J, leaving 15 bases unmatched. Germline CDR1 reads LGHNT; CDR2 reads FRNRAP. The CDR3 coding sequence is TGTGCTAGTGCCTCTCCCCCGGGACAGCCATCGAACACTGAAGCTTTCTTT. Protein sequence: CASASPPGQPSNTEAFF.

This clone was picked up a small number of times. The gene calls are TRBV5-1 and TRBJ1-4, with a tentative D call TRBD1 (5 bases). Germline CDR1 and CDR2: SGHRS and YFSETQ. The CDR3 spans 14 residues. Deletions cut 2 bases from V and 8 bases from J, with 13 bases between. CDR3 DNA sequence: TGCGCCAGCAGCTTAGAGCCAAGGGGCGAAAAACTGTTTTTT. Translating gives CASSLEPRGEKLFF.

The V call is TRBV19, the J call TRBJ1-5; TRBD1 might be the D (5 bases). The V end was cut by 3 bases, the J end by 3 bases, with 12 bases between. The germline gives CDR1 LNHDA, CDR2 SQIVND (reference sequence). The CDR3 contains 15 residues. Here the CDR3 reads CASSMVQGHNQPQHF. The CDR3 region has the DNA TGTGCCAGTAGTATGGTCCAGGGCCACAATCAGCCCCAGCATTTT.

Only one count was recorded for this clone. This chain joins TRBV10-3 and TRBJ1-5; no reliable D call. The CDR3 covers 15 residues. V lost 0 bases to trimming and J lost 5 bases, with 11 bases between them. Germline V gene data show CDR1 as ENHRY and CDR2 as SYGVKD. The CDR3 loop is CAISESTPGDQPQHF. CDR3 DNA: TGTGCCATCAGTGAGTCGACCCCAGGCGATCAGCCCCAGCATTTT.

As concerns this clone: This CDR3 is also generated by other DNA sequences in the sample. This chain uses TRBV5-1 with TRBJ1-1, with D tentatively TRBD1 (6 bases). V shed 3 bases and J shed 2 bases, with 11 bases lying between them. CDR1 is SGHRS and CDR2 is YFSETQ in the germline V gene. This CDR3 comprises 14 residues. The chain's CDR3 is CASSYVGGNTEAFF. The CDR3 coding sequence is TGCGCCAGCAGCTACGTAGGGGGAAACACTGAAGCTTTCTTT.

This clone was recorded only once. The chain is built from TRBV28 and TRBJ1-1; 7 nucleotides agree with TRBD1. Trimming at V came to 4 bases and at J to 7 bases, leaving 0 bases not matched to a gene. There are 11 residues in the CDR3. The germline V gene encodes CDR1 MDHEN and CDR2 SYDVKM. CDR3 in DNA: TGTGCCAGCAGTTGGGACAGTGAAGCTTTCTTT. Its translation: CASSWDSEAFF.

The CDR3 region is CASSGRQDLHTGELFF. CDR3 nucleotide sequence: TGTGCCAGCAGCGGGCGACAGGATTTACACACCGGGGAGCTGTTTTTT. The V call is TRBV11-3, the J call TRBJ2-2; possibly TRBD1 for D (6 bases). V was pared by 5 bases and J by 3 bases, with 16 bases between. Germline loops: CDR1 SGHNT, CDR2 YENEEA. This CDR3 spans 16 amino acids.